The 8 T cell receptor beta chains below all came from one sample that was sequenced in a study of cytomegalovirus exposure and HLA in healthy donors. The data were produced by immunoSEQ multiplex PCR, yet TCRdb's version contains in-frame clones alone and is incomplete. The sample holds approximately 200,000 clones, around 84% seen once. The sample taken for sequencing was PBMCs. The receptor source for this set is a woman in her thirties in good health and CMV-seropositive.

CDR3 nucleotides: TGCAGTGCCGCACTCCGCTACGAGCAGTACTTC. Encoded protein: CSAALRYEQYF. The genes are TRBV20-1 and TRBJ2-7, with D unresolved. The CDR3 runs 11 residues. V shed 6 bases and J shed 3 bases, with 9 bases lying between them. Germline CDR1 DFQATT, CDR2 SNEGSKA (reference sequence).

This rearrangement joins TRBV6-1 to TRBJ1-1; D gene unclear. In germline, CDR1 is MNHNS, CDR2 SASEGT. This CDR3 spans 14 amino acids. Trimming cost V 2 bases and J 9 bases, with 16 bases left between them. CDR3 coding DNA: TGTGCCAGCAGTGAAAAATTGAGGCGGATAAAAGCTTTCTTT. This codes for CASSEKLRRIKAFF.

The chain links TRBV4-1 to TRBJ2-5, with TRBD2 matching over 10 bases. Losses at the gene ends were 1 base for V and 5 bases for J; bases not matched to a gene: 10. The CDR3 sequence is 17 residues long. Germline CDR1 MGHRA, CDR2 YSYEKL. CDR3 amino acids: CASSQAPASGRSETQYF. In DNA, the CDR3 is TGCGCCAGCAGCCAAGCCCCGGCTAGCGGGAGATCCGAGACCCAGTACTTC.

The genes are TRBV6-1 and TRBJ1-2; the match to TRBD1 covers 8 bases. Germline V gene data show CDR1 as MNHNS and CDR2 as SASEGT. The CDR3 is 14 amino acids. Germline trimming cut 0 bases from V and 7 bases from J; bases unmatched to any gene: 4. Here the CDR3 DNA reads TGTGCCAGCAGTGAAGCGACAGGGGTGAGTGGCTACACCTTC. This encodes CASSEATGVSGYTF.

The rearrangement joins TRBV5-6 to TRBJ1-4; TRBD1 aligns across 9 bases. Germline V CDR1 and CDR2: SGHDT, YYEEEE. The V gene end was trimmed by 6 bases and the J gene end by 9 bases; junction bases not matched to a gene: 9. The CDR3 is made up of 14 amino acids. The DNA of the CDR3 is TGTGCCAGCACCTTAAGGGACAGGGATCAAAAACTGTTTTTT. Residues: CASTLRDRDQKLFF. The full variable domain, with the rest looked up from reference TRBV5-6 and TRBJ1-4, is DAGVTQSPTHLIKTRGQQVTLRCSPKSGHDTVSWYQQALGQGPQFIFQYYEEEERQRGNFPDRFSGHQFPNYSSELNVNALLLGDSALYLCASTLRDRDQKLFFGSGTQLSVL.

The genes are TRBV30 and TRBJ1-1; tentative D call: TRBD1 (5 bases). Germline V lookup: CDR1 GTSNPN, CDR2 SVGIG (reference sequence). The CDR3 length is 11 residues. With 5 bases removed from V and 1 base from J, the gap between germline ends came to 5 bases. CDR3 bases: TGTGCCTGGGACAGGAACACTGAAGCTTTCTTT. Amino acid sequence: CAWDRNTEAFF. Looking up the rest from reference TRBV30 and TRBJ1-1 gives the full variable domain: SQTIHQWPATLVQPVGSPLSLECTVEGTSNPNLYWYRQAAGRGLQLLFYSVGIGQISSEVPQNLSASRPQDRQFILSSKKLLLSDSGFYLCAWDRNTEAFFGQGTRLTVV.

This chain joins TRBV27 and TRBJ1-4, with unresolved D. Germline CDR1 is MNHEY and CDR2 is SMNVEV (reference sequence). The CDR3 has 15 amino acids. Trimming removed 3 bases from V and 0 bases from J, with 8 bases in between. This CDR3 reads CASSFYGATNEKLFF. As DNA, the CDR3 is TGTGCCAGCAGTTTTTACGGTGCAACTAATGAAAAACTGTTTTTT. The full variable domain, with the rest looked up from reference TRBV27 and TRBJ1-4, is EAQVTQNPRYLITVTGKKLTVTCSQNMNHEYMSWYRQDPGLGLRQIYYSMNVEVTDKGDVPEGYKVSRKEKRNFPLILESPSPNQTSLYFCASSFYGATNEKLFFGSGTQLSVL.

The CDR3 sequence: CSVAAGGLDTEAFF. CDR3 nucleotides: TGCAGCGTCGCGGCAGGGGGCTTGGACACTGAAGCTTTCTTT. The chain carries TRBV29-1 and TRBJ1-1; 8 positions match TRBD1. V gave up 6 bases and J gave up 3 bases; unmatched junction bases: 9. This CDR3 has 14 residues. Germline loops: CDR1 SQVTM, CDR2 ANQGSEA. The whole variable domain, remainder taken from reference TRBV29-1 and TRBJ1-1, is SAVISQKPSRDICQRGTSLTIQCQVDSQVTMMFWYRQQPGQSLTLIATANQGSEATYESGFVIDKFPISRPNLTFSTLTVSNMSPEDSSIYLCSVAAGGLDTEAFFGQGTRLTVV.